Listed here are 24 T cell receptor beta chains from one sample, sequenced in a study of cytomegalovirus exposure and HLA in healthy donors. PCR employed 60 Vbeta and 13 Jbeta primers. The assay was immunoSEQ multiplex PCR, and TCRdb's table has in-frame clones only and misses some. The data show some 140,000 clones, more than 60% seen once. Sequencing used PBMCs. Every receptor here comes from a young woman in good health and CMV-seronegative.

The chain uses TRBV27 and TRBJ2-7, with TRBD2 identical over 8 bases. The CDR3 length is 13 residues. After removal of 3 bases from V and 7 bases from J, the junction contained 5 bases not matched to a gene. Germline assignment: CDR1 MNHEY and CDR2 SMNVEV (reference sequence). The CDR3: CASSFLSGGEQYF. Here the CDR3 DNA reads TGTGCCAGCAGTTTCTTATCGGGAGGGGAGCAGTACTTC.

V is TRBV7-8 and J is TRBJ2-1; 12 bases match TRBD2. Germline CDR1 SGHVS, CDR2 FQNEAQ. Trimming took 3 bases from V and 8 from J; bases not matched to a gene: 5. The CDR3 has 15 amino acids. CDR3 nucleotides: TGTGCCAGCAGCTTCCGACTAGCGGGAGTAGATGAGCAGTTCTTC. The encoded protein is CASSFRLAGVDEQFF.

A single count supports this clone. The chain joins TRBV28 to TRBJ2-7; 7 nucleotides agree with TRBD1. This CDR3 comprises 15 residues. The V gene end was trimmed by 5 bases and the J gene end by 2 bases; junction bases not matched to a gene: 9. Germline CDR1 is MDHEN and CDR2 is SYDVKM. The CDR3 sequence is CASSGKQGWTYEQYF. The DNA of the CDR3 is TGTGCCAGCAGTGGCAAACAGGGGTGGACCTACGAGCAGTACTTC.

J is TRBJ2-5 and V is TRBV27; 9 nucleotides line up with TRBD2. With V trimmed by 2 bases and J by 1 base, 5 bases remained unmatched. In germline, CDR1 is MNHEY, CDR2 SMNVEV (reference sequence). The CDR3 length is 16 residues. The CDR3 is CASSLAFSGGQETQYF. CDR3 DNA: TGTGCCAGCAGTTTAGCTTTTAGCGGGGGCCAAGAGACCCAGTACTTC.

This chain connects TRBV5-4 to TRBJ2-5, with 7 bases aligning to TRBD1. Trimming removed 4 bases from V and 3 bases from J; junction bases left unmatched: 12. This CDR3 has 16 residues. Germline V lookup: CDR1 SGHNT, CDR2 YYREEE (reference sequence). DNA of the CDR3: TGTGCCAGCAGCGGGGGCCGGGACAGAGTTAAAGAGACCCAGTACTTC. Amino acid sequence: CASSGGRDRVKETQYF. The full variable domain, its missing parts supplied by reference TRBV5-4 and TRBJ2-5, is ETGVTQSPTHLIKTRGQQVTLRCSSQSGHNTVSWYQQALGQGPQFIFQYYREEENGRGNFPPRFSGLQFPNYSSELNVNALELDDSALYLCASSGGRDRVKETQYFGPGTRLLVL.

The CDR3 here is CASSNPGQNSGNTIYF. CDR3 nucleotides: TGTGCCAGCAGCAATCCGGGACAGAACTCTGGAAACACCATATATTTT. The gene calls are TRBV5-4 and TRBJ1-3, with 7 positions matching TRBD1. The CDR3 totals 16 residues. Germline V gene sequence: CDR1 SGHNT, CDR2 YYREEE (reference sequence). With V trimmed by 4 bases and J by 0 bases, 7 bases remained unmatched.

V usage is TRBV20-1 and J usage is TRBJ2-7, with a weak D call TRBD2 (5 bases). The V and J ends lost 7 bases and 2 bases respectively, with 9 bases between them. Germline values: CDR1 DFQATT, CDR2 SNEGSKA (reference sequence). The CDR3 covers 11 residues. The CDR3 bases are TGCAGTGTAGGGAGAACCTACGAGCAGTACTTC. Its protein product is CSVGRTYEQYF.

The V and J genes are TRBV21-1 and TRBJ2-6; no DNA check was done on the table's D call, TRBD2. TRBV21-1 constitutes a pseudogene. The CDR3 loop spans 16 amino acids. The CDR3 spells CASSLRDWAGANVLTF. CDR3 coding DNA: TGTGCCAGCAGCCTGAGGGATTGGGCTGGGGCCAACGTCCTGACTTTC.

The J gene is TRBJ1-5, the V gene TRBV6-6, with D perhaps TRBD1 (5 bases). The CDR3 consists of 16 residues. V lost 0 bases to trimming and J lost 6 bases, with 15 bases between them. CDR1 and CDR2 (germline): MNHNY, SVGAGI (reference sequence). The CDR3 DNA reads TGTGCCAGCAGTTACTCTGGGGCGCAGTTGGGTCAGCCCCAGCATTTT. This sequence encodes CASSYSGAQLGQPQHF.

The chain uses TRBV7-9 and TRBJ2-3; no reliable D call. The V end was cut by 6 bases, the J end by 0 bases, with 7 bases between. This CDR3 region has 13 residues. Germline lookup yields CDR1 SEHNR and CDR2 FQNEAQ (reference sequence). The CDR3 here is CASRWASTDTQYF. In DNA, the CDR3 is TGTGCCAGCAGATGGGCCAGCACAGATACGCAGTATTTT. The full variable domain, in which reference TRBV7-9 and TRBJ2-3 provide the parts outside the CDR3, is DTGVSQNPRHKITKRGQNVTFRCDPISEHNRLYWYRQTLGQGPEFLTYFQNEAQLEKSRLLSDRFSAERPKGSFSTLEIQRTEQGDSAMYLCASRWASTDTQYFGPGTRLTVL.

The chain combines TRBV29-1 with TRBJ2-7; 7 bases are a match to TRBD2. After removal of 1 base from V and 3 bases from J, the junction contained 3 bases not matched to a gene. The germline V gene has CDR1 SQVTM and CDR2 ANQGSEA. The CDR3 contains 13 residues. Here the CDR3 DNA reads TGCAGCGTTGAAGGGGAGGGCCGCTACGAGCAGTACTTC. Its protein is CSVEGEGRYEQYF.

The rearrangement uses TRBV18 and TRBJ1-1, with TRBD1 matching over 7 bases. The CDR3 runs 13 residues. Trimming cost V 5 bases and J 7 bases; bases outside gene matches: 7. Germline loops: CDR1 KGHSH, CDR2 LQKENI. The CDR3 region is CASSGSGTVEAFF. For the CDR3, the DNA is TGTGCCAGCTCAGGGTCCGGGACAGTTGAAGCTTTCTTT.

The V and J genes are TRBV6-1 and TRBJ1-5; no firm D call. CDR3 length: 12 amino acids. In germline, CDR1 is MNHNS, CDR2 SASEGT. V shed 4 bases and J shed 6 bases, with 7 bases lying between them. This CDR3 is CASSVEVQPQHF. In nucleotides, the CDR3 is TGTGCCAGCAGTGTAGAGGTTCAGCCCCAGCATTTT.

The genes are TRBV6-5 and TRBJ1-2, with 7 positions matching TRBD1. The CDR3 is 11 residues long. V dropped 10 bases and J dropped 6; count of bases not matched to a gene: 5. CDR1 MNHEY and CDR2 SVGAGI come from the germline V gene. This CDR3 reads CATADRDGYTF. The CDR3 nucleotides are TGTGCCACTGCTGACAGGGATGGCTACACCTTC.

Only a few counts were recorded for this clone. This chain connects TRBV30 to TRBJ1-1, with 7 bases matching TRBD1. CDR3 size: 15 residues. The germline V gene encodes CDR1 GTSNPN and CDR2 SVGIG (reference sequence). Germline trimming cut 0 bases from V and 1 base from J; bases unmatched to any gene: 5. The CDR3 loop is CAWSVRGTANTEAFF. The CDR3 DNA reads as TGTGCCTGGAGTGTACGAGGGACAGCGAACACTGAAGCTTTCTTT.

J is TRBJ1-5 and V is TRBV6-1, with 7 nucleotides matching TRBD1. V was pared by 3 bases and J by 7 bases, with 9 bases of the junction left unmatched. The CDR3 runs 15 residues. Germline CDR1 reads MNHNS; CDR2 reads SASEGT. CDR3 nucleotide sequence: TGTGCCAGCAGTGAGTACCGGGACAGTCTACAGCCCCAGCATTTT. Translating gives CASSEYRDSLQPQHF.

The chain is built from TRBV9 and TRBJ2-7; 9 bases fit TRBD2. V lost 4 bases and J lost 2; bases outside the gene matches: 4. Looked up from germline, CDR1 is SGDLS and CDR2 is YYNGEE. The CDR3 loop spans 14 amino acids. CDR3 amino acids: CASSQAGGTYEQYF. Written as DNA, the CDR3 is TGTGCCAGCAGCCAAGCGGGAGGTACCTACGAGCAGTACTTC.

The V call is TRBV30, the J call TRBJ2-2; possibly TRBD2 for D (6 bases). Trimming left V 3 bases short and J 2 bases short, with 10 bases between. CDR3 length: 14 amino acids. In germline, CDR1 is GTSNPN, CDR2 SVGIG (reference sequence). The CDR3 sequence is CAWRWGLNTGELFF. The CDR3 nucleotides read TGTGCCTGGAGGTGGGGACTCAACACCGGGGAGCTGTTTTTT.

The V gene is TRBV2, the J gene TRBJ2-7, with 9 bases matching TRBD2. V gave up 6 bases and J gave up 4 bases; unmatched junction bases: 10. Germline CDR1 SNHLY, CDR2 FYNNEI. The CDR3 contains 15 residues. The CDR3 reads CASSEISGSGYEQYF. The CDR3, as DNA: TGTGCCAGCAGCGAAATTAGCGGGAGTGGGTACGAGCAGTACTTC.

J is TRBJ1-1 and V is TRBV12-5; 12 nucleotides align to TRBD1. V shed 4 bases, J shed 11 bases, and the junction held 5 bases outside the gene matches. There are 13 residues in the CDR3. Germline V gene lookup returns CDR1 LGHNT and CDR2 FRNRAP. The CDR3 reads CASGSRDRGHAFF. The CDR3 region has the DNA TGTGCTAGTGGTTCTAGGGACAGGGGGCACGCTTTCTTT.

The chain recombines TRBV19 with TRBJ1-1, with a weak D call TRBD1 (5 bases). Germline V gene sequence: CDR1 LNHDA, CDR2 SQIVND (reference sequence). The V end lost 2 bases, the J end lost 1 base, and 8 bases lay between the germline ends. The CDR3 totals 14 residues. The CDR3 nucleotides are TGTGCCAGTAGTATACTTCAGGGGAACACTGAAGCTTTCTTT. This encodes CASSILQGNTEAFF.

This clone turned up a few times. The V gene is TRBV19, the J gene TRBJ2-7; 7 bases map to TRBD1. Per the germline V gene, CDR1 is LNHDA and CDR2 is SQIVND (reference sequence). CDR3 length equals 14 residues. V lost 6 bases, J lost 0 bases, and 5 bases stayed unmatched. The CDR3 DNA reads as TGTGCCAGTAGCCCGACAGGGACCTCCTACGAGCAGTACTTC. Its translation: CASSPTGTSYEQYF.

This clone was detected only a few times. The rearrangement joins TRBV19 to TRBJ2-1, with 7 bases that match TRBD1. Trimming at V came to 4 bases and at J to 8 bases, leaving 11 bases not matched to a gene. Germline assignment: CDR1 LNHDA and CDR2 SQIVND (reference sequence). The CDR3 runs to 15 residues. The CDR3 bases are TGTGCCAGTAGTAACCACAGGGGCCCTGGGGATGAGCAGTTCTTC. Encoded protein: CASSNHRGPGDEQFF.

This sequence joins TRBV4-1 and TRBJ2-7, with TRBD2 as a possible D gene (6 bases). Germline V gene lookup returns CDR1 MGHRA and CDR2 YSYEKL. This CDR3 is 16 amino acids long. The V gene lost 0 bases and the J gene lost 2 bases, with 14 bases spanning the gap. In nucleotides, the CDR3 is TGCGCCAGCAGCCAAGAGGGGGGACTCAGAACCTACGAGCAGTACTTC. Amino acid sequence: CASSQEGGLRTYEQYF.